Below are 26 T cell receptor beta chains sequenced from a single sample in a study of CD8 T cells in Susac syndrome. RNA amounts of about 0.45 to 1 ug underwent reverse transcription with random hexamers. TCRdb reanalysed the immunoSEQ multiplex PCR reads using MiXCR and keeps one entry per CDR3 protein. The repertoire holds 250,000 to 350,000 distinct CDR3 sequences, with around 84% as singletons. The sample was CD8+ T cells from PBMCs. These receptors all stem from a human donor with multiple sclerosis.

The chain uses TRBV30 and TRBJ1-2; no definite D call. Germline V gene lookup returns CDR1 GTSNPN and CDR2 SVGIG (reference sequence). The V end was cut by 3 bases, the J end by 0 bases, with 23 bases between. The CDR3 contains 18 residues. CDR3 sequence: CAWSPNPTGLRANYGYTF. The DNA of the CDR3 is TGTGCCTGGAGCCCTAACCCTACGGGATTACGAGCTAACTATGGCTACACCTTC. Variable domain in full (rest from reference TRBV30 and TRBJ1-2): SQTIHQWPATLVQPVGSPLSLECTVEGTSNPNLYWYRQAAGRGLQLLFYSVGIGQISSEVPQNLSASRPQDRQFILSSKKLLLSDSGFYLCAWSPNPTGLRANYGYTFGSGTRLTVV.

The rearrangement joins TRBV4-1 to TRBJ2-3, with D hard to call. The V end lost 0 bases, the J end lost 2 bases, and 6 bases lay between the germline ends. CDR1 and CDR2 from the germline V gene are MGHRA and YSYEKL. The CDR3 is 14 amino acids. In DNA, the CDR3 is TGCGCCAGCAGCCAAGAAGGGAACACAGATACGCAGTATTTT. Protein: CASSQEGNTDTQYF.

The V and J genes are TRBV20-1 and TRBJ2-7, with TRBD2 matching over 14 bases. The J segment lost 5 bases and the V segment lost 5 bases, leaving 8 bases of the junction unmatched. The CDR3 loop spans 15 amino acids. Looked up from germline, CDR1 is DFQATT and CDR2 is SNEGSKA (reference sequence). CDR3 coding DNA: TGCAGTGCTTTACCGGGACTAGCGGGAGTAAACGAGCAGTACTTC. Translating it yields CSALPGLAGVNEQYF.

The rearrangement uses TRBV20-1 and TRBJ2-5, with TRBD2 matching 8 bases. V trimming: 3 bases; J trimming: 0 bases; junction bases outside the gene matches: 3. Germline V CDR1 and CDR2: DFQATT, SNEGSKA (reference sequence). This CDR3 is 14 amino acids long. CDR3 bases: TGCAGTGCTAGTCCACTAGCGGACCAAGAGACCCAGTACTTC. Translation gives CSASPLADQETQYF.

The chain employs TRBV27 and TRBJ1-1, with D uncertain. CDR1 and CDR2 from the germline V gene are MNHEY and SMNVEV (reference sequence). Trimming removed 3 bases from V and 5 bases from J, with 10 bases in between. This CDR3 comprises 13 residues. CDR3 protein: CASSFLQRTEAFF. The CDR3 region has the DNA TGTGCCAGCAGTTTCCTCCAGAGGACTGAAGCTTTCTTT.

This clonotype was seen once. The CDR3 nucleotides read TGTGCCAGCAGTTTATCTCCCGTCCCTAGGGAGACCCAGTACTTC. It translates to CASSLSPVPRETQYF. This chain connects TRBV28 to TRBJ2-5; D is uncertain. Trimming cost V 1 base and J 5 bases, with 14 bases left between them. The CDR3 covers 15 residues. Germline values: CDR1 MDHEN, CDR2 SYDVKM.

This clonotype turned up a few times. V gene TRBV7-3 combines with J gene TRBJ2-2; the D is unclear. V dropped 5 bases and J dropped 6 bases, with 10 bases sitting between them. There are 13 residues in the CDR3. The germline V gene encodes CDR1 SGHTA and CDR2 FQGTGA. CDR3 region: CASSPAGSGELFF. The CDR3 DNA reads as TGTGCCAGCAGCCCCGCCGGGTCCGGGGAGCTGTTTTTT.

The rearrangement uses TRBV6-2 or TRBV6-3 and TRBJ2-7; TRBD1 or TRBD2 may be the D gene (5 bases each). V lost 7 bases and J lost 3, with 16 bases in between. This CDR3 has 14 amino acids. CDR1 is MNHEY, CDR2 SVGEGT, per germline. CDR3 residues: CASNSREGSYEQYF. CDR3 coding DNA: TGTGCCAGCAATTCACGCGAGGGGAGCTACGAGCAGTACTTC.

The V gene is TRBV5-1, the J gene TRBJ2-1; TRBD2 might be the D (6 bases). This CDR3 has 15 amino acids. The ends were cut back, 5 bases at V and 8 bases at J, with 20 bases in the middle. Germline assignment: CDR1 SGHRS and CDR2 YFSETQ. CDR3 residues: CASRGATRGWHEQFF. The CDR3 DNA reads as TGCGCCAGCAGAGGAGCGACTAGGGGTTGGCATGAGCAGTTCTTC.

The chain joins TRBV20-1 to TRBJ1-2, with D hard to call. This CDR3 comprises 15 residues. The V and J ends lost 0 bases and 3 bases respectively, with 14 bases between them. The germline CDR1 and CDR2 sequences are DFQATT and SNEGSKA (reference sequence). In DNA, the CDR3 is TGCAGTGCTAGAGATCCAGCAGGCGAATACTATGGCTACACCTTC. Translation: CSARDPAGEYYGYTF.

The V gene is TRBV7-9, the J gene TRBJ2-3; the D is unclear. The end of the DNA fits TRBJ1-5 better, so the J call may be wrong. The germline gives CDR1 SEHNR, CDR2 FQNEAQ (reference sequence). This CDR3 is built from 15 residues. CDR3 sequence: CASSRGLQSTDTQHF. The CDR3 DNA is TGTGCCAGCAGCAGAGGCCTTCAGAGCACAGATACGCAGCATTTT.

V usage is TRBV10-3 and J usage is TRBJ2-1, with D possibly being TRBD1 (5 bases). V was clipped by 3 bases and J by 2 bases, with 20 bases between them. Germline V lookup: CDR1 ENHRY, CDR2 SYGVKD. CDR3 size: 18 residues. This chain's CDR3 is CAISDFPPDKGPYNEQFF. As DNA, the CDR3 is TGTGCCATCAGTGACTTCCCACCGGACAAGGGGCCCTACAATGAGCAGTTCTTC.

J is TRBJ1-1 and V is TRBV12-3 or TRBV12-4; 8 bases are shared with TRBD1. The J segment lost 10 bases and the V segment lost 4 bases, leaving 2 bases of the junction unmatched. The CDR3 has 11 residues. CDR3: CASSSDRGAFF. DNA for the CDR3: TGTGCCAGCAGTTCAGACAGGGGAGCTTTCTTT.

The chain uses TRBV27 and TRBJ1-5; 11 bases align to TRBD1. V was pared by 6 bases and J by 3 bases, with 1 base of the junction left unmatched. The CDR3 runs to 14 residues. Germline values: CDR1 MNHEY, CDR2 SMNVEV (reference sequence). The CDR3 sequence is CASRDRGLNQPQHF. The CDR3 DNA follows: TGTGCCAGCAGGGACAGGGGGCTCAATCAGCCCCAGCATTTT.

The table lists this clonotype with a count of one. The chain carries TRBV29-1 and TRBJ2-1; no clear D. Deletions cut 4 bases from V and 0 bases from J, with 16 bases between. CDR3 length equals 16 residues. The germline gives CDR1 SQVTM, CDR2 ANQGSEA. The CDR3 DNA sequence: TGCAGCGTTGTGGGGTTAGGAGACCGCTCCTACAATGAGCAGTTCTTC. It yields the protein CSVVGLGDRSYNEQFF.

The rearrangement uses TRBV27 and TRBJ2-2, with TRBD1 as a possible D gene (6 bases). V gave up 2 bases and J gave up 6 bases, with 10 bases separating them. CDR3 size: 14 residues. Germline CDR1 is MNHEY and CDR2 is SMNVEV (reference sequence). The DNA for the CDR3 is TGTGCCAGCAGTTTACTGGCAGGGGCCGGGGAGCTGTTTTTT. It translates to CASSLLAGAGELFF.

The V and J genes are TRBV6-5 and TRBJ1-1, with 9 bases matching TRBD1. This CDR3 is 17 amino acids long. Trimming cost V 3 bases and J 6 bases; bases outside gene matches: 14. Germline lookup yields CDR1 MNHEY and CDR2 SVGAGI. For the CDR3, the DNA is TGTGCCAGCAGTTATGGGGCCGGGACAGGGTCAAGCGCTGAAGCTTTCTTT. It yields the protein CASSYGAGTGSSAEAFF.

This rearrangement joins TRBV10-3 to TRBJ1-2; D unclear. The CDR3 contains 14 residues. The V gene lost 2 bases and the J gene lost 7 bases, with 14 bases spanning the gap. CDR1 ENHRY and CDR2 SYGVKD come from the germline V gene. CDR3 sequence (DNA): TGTGCCATCAGTGAGACAGTGGAAGAGAGTGGCTACACCTTC. Encoded protein: CAISETVEESGYTF.

The rearrangement joins TRBV28 to TRBJ2-5; 10 nucleotides agree with TRBD1. J lost 2 bases, V lost 5 bases, and 2 bases had no gene match. The CDR3 contains 14 residues. Germline V CDR1 and CDR2: MDHEN, SYDVKM. The CDR3 loop is CASSRTGGQETQYF. The CDR3 DNA reads TGTGCCAGCAGTCGGACAGGGGGGCAAGAGACCCAGTACTTC.

The CDR3 region is CASSSSSRSSYNEQFF. Written as DNA, the CDR3 is TGTGCCAGCAGTTCCTCTAGCCGAAGCTCCTACAATGAGCAGTTCTTC. The chain links TRBV12-3 or TRBV12-4 to TRBJ2-1; D might be TRBD2 (5 bases). Between the trimmed V and J ends, which lost 4 bases and 0 bases, there was a span of 13 bases. The length of the CDR3 is 16 residues.

V is TRBV27 and J is TRBJ2-3, with TRBD2 matching 7 bases. The J segment lost 1 base and the V segment lost 2 bases, leaving 3 bases of the junction unmatched. Per germline, CDR1 MNHEY and CDR2 SMNVEV (reference sequence). The CDR3 length is 15 residues. The CDR3 reads CASSLRSGGTDTQYF. In DNA, the CDR3 is TGTGCCAGCAGTTTACGAAGCGGGGGCACAGATACGCAGTATTTT.

V gene TRBV6-2 or TRBV6-3 combines with J gene TRBJ2-1; D unclear. This CDR3 spans 14 amino acids. Trimming shortened V by 7 bases and J by 6 bases, and 16 bases separated the two germline ends. Germline V gene sequence: CDR1 MNHEY, CDR2 SVGEGT. The CDR3 DNA sequence: TGTGCCAGCACGTGGGATATGGGGTTCAATGAGCAGTTCTTC. As protein: CASTWDMGFNEQFF.

The V call is TRBV11-2, the J call TRBJ2-1; 8 bases match TRBD2. Trimming took 7 bases from V and 3 from J; bases not matched to a gene: 11. CDR3 size: 16 residues. Looked up from germline, CDR1 is SGHAT and CDR2 is FQNNGV. CDR3 sequence reads: CASTRPRGAGYNEQFF. The CDR3 DNA reads as TGTGCCAGCACCCGACCGCGGGGGGCAGGCTACAATGAGCAGTTCTTC.

The chain is built from TRBV9 and TRBJ1-2; D is unresolved. The CDR3 consists of 12 residues. Germline values: CDR1 SGDLS, CDR2 YYNGEE. Trimming stripped 2 bases from V and 5 bases from J, with 7 bases between. Written as DNA, the CDR3 is TGTGCCAGCAGCGTCCCCCCGTATGGCTACACCTTC. Protein sequence: CASSVPPYGYTF.

V gene TRBV27 combines with J gene TRBJ1-5; D possibly corresponds to TRBD1 (6 bases). The CDR3 spans 15 residues. V gave up 5 bases and J gave up 7 bases, with 18 bases separating them. Germline V gene lookup returns CDR1 MNHEY and CDR2 SMNVEV (reference sequence). Written as DNA, the CDR3 is TGTGCCAGCAGTCCCCAACCGGACAGACAACAGCCCCAGCATTTT. It specifies CASSPQPDRQQPQHF.

This clonotype was detected only a few times. The chain is built from TRBV28 and TRBJ2-5, with D perhaps given as TRBD1 or TRBD2 (5 bases each). V lost 5 bases to trimming and J lost 5 bases, with 9 bases between them. The germline V gene encodes CDR1 MDHEN and CDR2 SYDVKM. This CDR3 has 12 residues. CDR3 sequence: CASSPWGETQYF. Written as DNA, the CDR3 is TGTGCCAGCAGTCCCTGGGGGGAGACCCAGTACTTC.